These 4 T cell receptor beta chains were all obtained from the same sample, sequenced in a study of cytomegalovirus exposure and HLA in healthy donors. The PCR ran on 60 Vbeta and 13 Jbeta primers. Only in-frame clones appear in the TCRdb table, and some are missing; sequencing was by immunoSEQ multiplex PCR. This sample has about 63,000 clones, with around 87% found just once. Sequencing used PBMCs. The source is a woman in her 30s in good health and CMV-seropositive.

The J gene is TRBJ1-1, the V gene TRBV5-1; D might be TRBD1 (5 bases). The CDR3 is 14 amino acids. Per germline, CDR1 SGHRS and CDR2 YFSETQ. V lost 4 bases and J 7 bases, leaving 17 bases between the germline ends. The CDR3 nucleotides read TGCGCCAGCAGCCCTGGGGGAGGAGATATTGAAGCTTTCTTT. Amino acids: CASSPGGGDIEAFF.

The genes are TRBV6-6 and TRBJ1-2, with no clear D. CDR1 is MNHNY and CDR2 is SVGAGI in the germline V gene (reference sequence). The CDR3 spans 15 residues. V was shortened by 8 bases and J by 10 bases, with 26 bases between the two germline ends. CDR3: CASSPLVLPDFDYTF. The CDR3 DNA is TGTGCCAGCTCCCCCCTTGTTTTACCAGATTTCGACTACACCTTC.

The chain employs TRBV7-3 and TRBJ2-1; TRBD2 matches at 12 bases. CDR3 size: 16 residues. The germline CDR1 and CDR2 sequences are SGHTA and FQGTGA. After removal of 3 bases from V and 7 bases from J, the junction contained 7 bases not matched to a gene. The CDR3 region is CASSFPGLAGKNEQFF. The CDR3 DNA reads TGTGCCAGCAGCTTTCCAGGACTAGCGGGGAAAAATGAGCAGTTCTTC.

The chain is built from TRBV2 and TRBJ1-1; 7 bases map to TRBD1. CDR1 SNHLY and CDR2 FYNNEI come from the germline V gene. This CDR3 is 14 amino acids long. The ends lost 6 bases at V and 5 bases at J; junction bases unmatched: 9. CDR3 in DNA: TGTGCCAGCAGCACTTGGACAGGACGGACTGAAGCTTTCTTT. Its protein product is CASSTWTGRTEAFF. Drawing the rest from reference TRBV2 and TRBJ1-1, the complete variable domain is EPEVTQTPSHQVTQMGQEVILRCVPISNHLYFYWYRQILGQKVEFLVSFYNNEISEKSEIFDDQFSVERPDGSNFTLKIRSTKLEDSAMYFCASSTWTGRTEAFFGQGTRLTVV.